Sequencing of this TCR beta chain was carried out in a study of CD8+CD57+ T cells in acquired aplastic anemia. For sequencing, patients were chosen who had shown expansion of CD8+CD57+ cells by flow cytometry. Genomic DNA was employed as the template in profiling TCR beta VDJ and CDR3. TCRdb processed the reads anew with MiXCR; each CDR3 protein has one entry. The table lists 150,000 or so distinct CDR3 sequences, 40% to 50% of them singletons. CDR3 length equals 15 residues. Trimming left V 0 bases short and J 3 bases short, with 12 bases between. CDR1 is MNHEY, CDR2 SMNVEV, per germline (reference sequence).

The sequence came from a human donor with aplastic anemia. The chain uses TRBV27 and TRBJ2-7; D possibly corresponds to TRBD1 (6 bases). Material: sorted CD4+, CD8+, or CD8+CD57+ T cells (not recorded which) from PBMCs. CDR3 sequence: CASSLSGAGLYEQYF. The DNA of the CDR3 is TGTGCCAGCAGTTTATCGGGGGCAGGGCTCTACGAGCAGTACTTC.